The next 13 T cell receptor beta chains were all read from a single sample in a study of blood T cells in healthy people across ages. With a J-beta primer mix and a sample-barcoded 5' primer, a second PCR ran about 6 to 11 cycles. MiXCR, run by TCRdb on the 5' RACE reads, gives a single entry per CDR3 protein. Found here are 650,000 to 1,000,000 distinct CDR3 sequences, about 34% of them singletons; the top ten hold roughly 13%. The sample consisted of blood. These receptors all stem from a man in his late teens or twenties in good health.

The chain recombines TRBV20-1 with TRBJ1-6; 7 bases map to TRBD1. J gave up 6 bases and V 6 bases, and 5 bases lay outside the gene matches. This CDR3 is 13 amino acids long. In germline, CDR1 is DFQATT, CDR2 SNEGSKA (reference sequence). The DNA of the CDR3 is TGCAGTGCCCTAGGACAGGCTAATTCACCCCTCCACTTT. Translation: CSALGQANSPLHF.

In this sample, this clonotype turned up many times. The V and J genes are TRBV12-3 or TRBV12-4 and TRBJ2-1; 13 nucleotides match TRBD2. The CDR3 has 16 residues. V lost 4 bases to trimming and J lost 2 bases; unmatched junction nucleotides: 2. The CDR3 DNA reads TGTGCCAGCAGTTCAGGACTAGCGGGAGCCTACAATGAGCAGTTCTTC. It translates to CASSSGLAGAYNEQFF.

V and J are TRBV29-1 and TRBJ1-1, with TRBD1 matching over 8 bases. The V gene's germline CDR1 is SQVTM and CDR2 ANQGSEA. Unmatched junction bases numbered 9, after V lost 6 bases and J lost 0 bases. There are 15 residues in the CDR3. The CDR3 DNA is TGCAGCGTAAACCTATGGACAGGGATGAACACTGAAGCTTTCTTT. Translation: CSVNLWTGMNTEAFF.

This clonotype has a handful of counts. This chain connects TRBV20-1 to TRBJ2-7; D may be TRBD1 (5 bases). Per germline, CDR1 DFQATT and CDR2 SNEGSKA (reference sequence). This CDR3 is 13 amino acids long. The germline V and J ends were trimmed by 3 bases and 5 bases, with 14 bases remaining between them. This CDR3 reads CSASNPAGNEQYF. DNA for the CDR3: TGCAGTGCTAGTAATCCGGCAGGGAACGAGCAGTACTTC.

The chain links TRBV4-2 to TRBJ2-3, with TRBD2 matching over 9 bases. The J segment lost 2 bases and the V segment lost 1 base, leaving 4 bases of the junction unmatched. Looked up from germline, CDR1 is LGHNA and CDR2 is YNFKEQ. The CDR3 is 16 residues long. The CDR3 is CASSQGGGGVTDTQYF. The CDR3 bases are TGTGCCAGCAGCCAAGGTGGCGGGGGGGTCACAGATACGCAGTATTTT.

The chain carries TRBV18 and TRBJ1-6; 8 bases are a match to TRBD1. Trimming took 6 bases from V and 10 from J; bases not matched to a gene: 8. Germline V gives CDR1 KGHSH, CDR2 LQKENI. This CDR3 contains 14 residues. The CDR3 protein is CASSPTGQVSPLHF. The CDR3 nucleotides read TGTGCCAGCTCCCCTACGGGACAGGTCTCACCCCTCCACTTT.

In its sample, this clonotype was seen a few times. The genes are TRBV12-3 or TRBV12-4 and TRBJ2-3; tentatively, D is TRBD2 (6 bases). The V end was cut by 6 bases, the J end by 0 bases, with 16 bases between. The CDR3 has 16 amino acids. The CDR3 spells CASSRGLATSTDTQYF. CDR3 nucleotides: TGTGCCAGCAGCCGGGGGTTAGCGACTAGCACAGATACGCAGTATTTT.

This clonotype was counted ten times or more. The chain uses TRBV5-1 and TRBJ1-1, with no clear D. V gave up 4 bases and J gave up 2 bases, with 9 bases separating them. The germline CDR1 and CDR2 sequences are SGHRS and YFSETQ. The CDR3 has 13 residues. The CDR3 nucleotides read TGCGCCAGCAGCCTGGAGAGTAACACTGAAGCTTTCTTT. It encodes CASSLESNTEAFF.

This clonotype showed up just once. The V and J genes are TRBV6-2 or TRBV6-3 and TRBJ1-2; the match to TRBD1 covers 9 bases. Germline assignment: CDR1 MNHEY and CDR2 SVGEGT. Trimming cost V 0 bases and J 4 bases; bases outside gene matches: 6. This CDR3 has 16 residues. The CDR3 DNA reads TGTGCCAGCAGTTACTCACGACAGGGGGATGGCTATGGCTACACCTTC. This encodes CASSYSRQGDGYGYTF.

Concerning this clonotype itself: In this CDR3 the conserved last residue, phenylalanine or tryptophan, is missing, so a read error is likely. The limits of the CDR3 on the DNA are not certain, so only TCRdb's listed CDR3 is given. The chain employs TRBV29-1 and TRBJ2-1; the table's D gene call, TRBD1, was not cross checked with the DNA. Per germline, CDR1 SQVTM and CDR2 ANQGSEA. The CDR3 is 14 residues long, counting both termini. CDR3 in amino acids: CSVTGGAYGYTFGS.

This clonotype was seen many times. This sequence joins TRBV5-1 and TRBJ1-2; 7 bases fit TRBD1. Germline V gene lookup returns CDR1 SGHRS and CDR2 YFSETQ. CDR3 length: 13 residues. With 4 bases clipped from V and 4 bases from J, the junction kept 4 bases outside the gene matches. As DNA, the CDR3 is TGCGCCAGCAGCGGGGGACAGCCCTATGGCTACACCTTC. Translation: CASSGGQPYGYTF.

The chain is built from TRBV5-1 and TRBJ1-2, with 8 bases matching TRBD1. Germline CDR1 SGHRS, CDR2 YFSETQ. Trimming took 3 bases from V and 5 from J; bases not matched to a gene: 9. The CDR3 is 15 residues long. CDR3 region: CASSSSSGGTYGYTF. The CDR3 region has the DNA TGCGCCAGCAGCTCATCCTCAGGGGGCACATATGGCTACACCTTC. The full variable domain, with the rest looked up from reference TRBV5-1 and TRBJ1-2, is KAGVTQTPRYLIKTRGQQVTLSCSPISGHRSVSWYQQTPGQGLQFLFEYFSETQRNKGNFPGRFSGRQFSNSRSEMNVSTLELGDSALYLCASSSSSGGTYGYTFGSGTRLTVV.

The chain couples TRBV6-6 to TRBJ2-3; D is ambiguous. This CDR3 spans 15 amino acids. In germline, CDR1 is MNHNY, CDR2 SVGAGI (reference sequence). The germline V and J ends were trimmed by 4 bases and 0 bases, with 11 bases remaining between them. The DNA of the CDR3 is TGTGCCAGCAGTTCCCCTATGCTGAGCACAGATACGCAGTATTTT. This codes for CASSSPMLSTDTQYF.